This TCR beta chain comes out of a study of T cell responses to AZD1222 COVID-19 vaccine. This clone was seen only a few times. Its antigen remains unknown. The CDR3 is made up of 16 amino acids. Germline V gene lookup returns CDR1 SGHNT and CDR2 YYREEE (reference sequence). V lost 0 bases and J lost 10, with 17 bases in between. General study results and limits: Two doses of AZD1222 preceded a rise in Spike-specific TCR breadth and depth.

Generated by immunoSEQ multiplex PCR, the TCRdb table keeps only in-frame clones and is missing some. This repertoire shows around 250,000 clones, over 85% found once; its top ten account for 0.55%. V gene TRBV5-4 combines with J gene TRBJ1-6; no clear D gene. The TCR originated in an adult in good health. The sample was peripheral blood, taken on day 0 of AZD1222 vaccination. CDR3: CASSLGLAKEGSPLHF. The CDR3 DNA reads as TGTGCCAGCAGCTTGGGACTAGCGAAGGAAGGCTCACCCCTCCACTTT.